This paragraph covers one T cell receptor (beta chain) sequence. The clone's antigen remains unknown. Per-base quality was not reported, and no clone a single base away is much larger than it. Taken from the germline V gene (reference sequence), the CDR1 and CDR2 loops are MNHEY and SMNVEV. Trimmed from V: 4 bases; trimmed from J: 3 bases; junction bases lacking a gene match: 14. The CDR3 has 17 amino acids, counting the end cysteine and phenylalanine. Only CDR3 DNA is held: 51 bases, read in frame from base 1. One collaborating source in Seattle enrolled patients while the patients were actively infected and followed the patients over time throughout the course of disease. The collaborating institutions used their own protocols to collect whole blood in K2EDTA tubes. For TCRbeta analysis, collaborator samples were shipped as frozen whole blood, as isolated PBMCs, or as DNA extracted from either sample type.

TCRbeta CDR3 regions were amplified from genomic DNA using the immunoSEQ Assay, a bias-controlled multiplex PCR. On the study's bioinformatics: The number of nucleated cells in each sample was estimated by amplification of reference gene primers within the assay. To quantify the absolute abundance of each unique TCRbeta CDR3 rearrangement, sequence reads were collapsed and filtered. For each sample, productive Simpson clonality was calculated as the square root of Simpson's diversity index over productive rearrangements. TCRdb retrieved this table from immuneACCESS and kept in-frame rearrangements only. Not all clones are present; in checked studies, unresolved V genes account for under half, and no reason is known for the remainder. The V and J calls and the clone size are those of that table, but D and trimming were determined from the DNA. This sample holds under 200,000 clones; approximately 79% were observed only once. About 7.8% of the sample rests with the top ten.

The data originate from a study of blood T cell repertoires in COVID-19 (dated by TCRdb to about 2020). At the level of the whole study: Samples from collaborators originated in the United States, Italy and Spain and spanned both the acute and convalescent phases of COVID-19. The material from the prospective study consisted of cDNA or gDNA derived from T cells, B-cell-depleted T cells, or PBMCs. The dataset comprised deeply sampled blood TCRbeta repertoires from subjects exposed to, actively infected with, or recovered from COVID-19. A freely available public database, intended as a resource for researchers studying the immune response to SARS-CoV-2, is where the repertoires were released. The samples were drawn from two sources: the first 160 participants of the ongoing ImmuneRACE study, and fewer than 1,500 subjects contributed by 6 global collaborators. The sample metadata nearly always contained a de-identified subject ID, COVID-19 status, age in years and sex. Where HLA class I and class II types were available, the types were taken from metadata supplied by the sample provider, not from assay-based typing. Study-wide conclusions, independent of this receptor: The amount of clinical and demographic metadata varied by source and participant and was provided uncurated.

Here the chain combines TRBV27 and TRBJ1-2; 7 junctional bases match TRBD1. Sequencing input: peripheral blood. This TCR was recovered from an older woman with COVID-19, enrolled during active disease. At the DNA level, the sequence is TGTGCCAGCAGTTCCACAGGGGCGCCGGCGCTCGACTATGGCTACACCTTC. Its translation is CASSSTGAPALDYGYTF.